These T cell receptor beta chains were read from a single sample in a study of OX40 agonist ivuxolimab in advanced cancers. Profiled with immunoSEQ multiplex PCR; TCRdb holds only in-frame clones, not every one. Of about 19,000 clones in the sample, 80% to 90% are singletons; the top ten hold approximately 60%. The sequencing used CD4+ or CD8+ T cells sorted from blood, collected in a trial of the OX40 agonist ivuxolimab. These receptors were taken from an adult with an advanced solid tumor such as melanoma, head and neck, liver or kidney cancer. Both conserved end residues are part of each CDR3. The D gene is left open where the match is weak. Size tells how often a clone was seen (once, few, many) or the class of an expanded clone, and some rows leave it out.

abundance	v_gene	j_gene	d_gene	CDR3aa
NA	TRBV7-9	TRBJ2-3	TRBD1	CASSSTGALTDTQYF
once	TRBV9	TRBJ2-7	NA	CASSGAEGLQYF
few	TRBV7-9	TRBJ2-3	NA	CASRSTDTQYF
NA	TRBV7-2	TRBJ2-5	TRBD2	CASSLGLAGEETQYF
NA	TRBV6-1	TRBJ2-7	NA	CASRWDEQYF
NA	TRBV5-8	TRBJ1-1	NA	CASSLERLTGWNTEAFF
few	TRBV2	TRBJ1-2	NA	CASSQNPTGLNYGYTF
once	TRBV5-6	TRBJ2-1	NA	CASSPSSSEQFF
NA	TRBV2	TRBJ1-1	TRBD1	CASSGQGGTEAFF
NA	TRBV27	TRBJ2-7	NA	CASSLRGGGISYEQYF
NA	TRBV27	TRBJ1-5	NA	CASSLSVGQPQHF
NA	TRBV6-6	TRBJ2-5	NA	CASSSGSETETQYF
medium-sized	TRBV6-5	TRBJ1-5	NA	CASSYRGSNQPQHF
NA	TRBV6-5	TRBJ2-7	TRBD2	CASSLSPTSGSGEQYF
few	TRBV18	TRBJ2-7	NA	CASSEGRAYEQYF
NA	TRBV20-1	TRBJ1-1	TRBD1	CSARGQYEAFF
NA	TRBV7-8	TRBJ2-1	NA	CASSLGRELNEQFF
NA	TRBV7-7	TRBJ2-3	NA	CASSRGLEGADTQYF
few	TRBV11-2	TRBJ2-3	NA	CASSLDRSSTDTQYF
NA	TRBV19	TRBJ2-7	NA	CASSSGPGSSGYYEQYF
once	TRBV11-3	TRBJ2-7	NA	CASSSACYEQYF
NA	TRBV7-8	TRBJ2-3	TRBD2	CASSYLTSGFTDTQYF
NA	TRBV6-1	TRBJ1-2	TRBD1	CASSESTGDYGYTF
once	TRBV4-1	TRBJ2-3	TRBD2	CASARWTSGGSSTDTQYF
once	TRBV7-9	TRBJ2-1	TRBD2	CASSLVSGGSDEQFF
once	TRBV11-2	TRBJ2-1	TRBD1	CASSPGTGTGAYNEQFF
NA	TRBV7-9	TRBJ2-1	NA	CASSELNNEQFF
NA	TRBV19	TRBJ1-5	NA	CASSNGGSQPQHF
NA	TRBV5-1	TRBJ2-7	NA	CASSLAGSVYEQYF
NA	TRBV19	TRBJ1-4	NA	CASSSTPATNEKLFF
NA	TRBV6-1	TRBJ2-2	TRBD2	CATPRLAGVAGELFF
NA	TRBV9	TRBJ2-7	TRBD1	CASSAGTGPYEQYF
once	TRBV7-9	TRBJ2-7	NA	CASSSQTVPHEQYF
NA	TRBV28	TRBJ2-7	NA	CASSLYRAGEQYF
medium-sized	TRBV19	TRBJ1-2	TRBD1	CASRGGQDGYTF
once	TRBV5-1	TRBJ2-3	TRBD2	CASSLGLAAGGYTQYF
NA	TRBV9	TRBJ2-3	TRBD2	CASSVASLAGDGTDTQYF
NA	TRBV7-9	TRBJ2-3	TRBD2	CASSLGAGGGTDTQYF
NA	TRBV4-1	TRBJ1-1	TRBD1	CASSQGRGLNTEAFF
NA	TRBV10-1	TRBJ2-3	NA	CASREGDTQYF
once	TRBV29-1	TRBJ2-3	NA	CSVGGSTDTQYF
few	TRBV30	TRBJ2-7	NA	CAWSVEGFPYEQYF
few	TRBV19	TRBJ2-2	NA	CASTKTGELFF
NA	TRBV5-1	TRBJ2-7	NA	CASSFFNEQYF
NA	TRBV30	TRBJ1-5	TRBD1	CAWSSTGGGQPQHF
NA	TRBV11-2	TRBJ1-1	NA	CASSLDGRMNTEAFF
NA	TRBV11-2	TRBJ1-1	TRBD1	CASSLATGGLTEAFF
NA	TRBV6-5	TRBJ2-7	TRBD2	CASSAAGGAYEQYF
NA	TRBV4-1	TRBJ2-3	TRBD1	CASSHSQGAADTQYF
NA	TRBV13	TRBJ1-4	TRBD1	CASQQTGREKLFF
NA	TRBV27	TRBJ2-7	TRBD1	CASTRTGVHEQYF
NA	TRBV19	TRBJ1-2	NA	CASSIGLLYTF
few	TRBV28	TRBJ1-5	NA	CASSFSQPQHF
NA	TRBV6-1	TRBJ2-3	TRBD2	CASSEFRGRGDTQYF
NA	TRBV4-1	TRBJ2-7	TRBD1	CASSLGTGSNEQYF
NA	TRBV5-1	TRBJ2-1	TRBD1	CASSLGQGTNEQFF
NA	TRBV6-5	TRBJ1-1	NA	CASSYTMEHEAFF
NA	TRBV2	TRBJ2-7	NA	CAGTTDSYEQYF
NA	TRBV19	TRBJ2-3	NA	CASSIDQDSPTDTQYF
NA	TRBV5-4	TRBJ2-1	TRBD1	CASSSDRGGEQFF